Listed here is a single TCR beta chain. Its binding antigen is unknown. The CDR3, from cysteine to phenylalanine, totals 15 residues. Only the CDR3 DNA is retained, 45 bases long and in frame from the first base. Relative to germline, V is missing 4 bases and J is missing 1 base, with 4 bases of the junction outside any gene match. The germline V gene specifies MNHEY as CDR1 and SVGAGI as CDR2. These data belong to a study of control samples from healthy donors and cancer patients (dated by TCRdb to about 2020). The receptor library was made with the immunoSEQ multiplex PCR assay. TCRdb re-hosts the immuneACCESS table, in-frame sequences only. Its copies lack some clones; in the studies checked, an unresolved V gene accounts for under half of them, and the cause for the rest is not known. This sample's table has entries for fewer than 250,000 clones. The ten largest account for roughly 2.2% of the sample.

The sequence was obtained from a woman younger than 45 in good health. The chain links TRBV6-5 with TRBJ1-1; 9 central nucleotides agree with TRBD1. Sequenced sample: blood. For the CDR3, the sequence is CASSWTGAGNTEAFF. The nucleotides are TGTGCCAGCAGTTGGACAGGGGCTGGGAACACTGAAGCTTTCTTT.